This entry lists 25 T cell receptor beta chains sequenced from one sample in a study of OX40 agonist ivuxolimab in advanced cancers. Data came from immunoSEQ multiplex PCR; TCRdb stores just in-frame clones and leaves some out. The data contain over 60,000 clones, roughly 85% of them seen just once; the ten biggest clones take up 6.7%. The sequenced sample was CD4+ or CD8+ T cells sorted from blood, obtained in a trial of the OX40 agonist ivuxolimab. These receptors originate from an adult with an advanced solid tumor such as melanoma, head and neck, liver or kidney cancer.

The sample holds one count of this clone. CDR3 sequence: CASSPQGQPQETQYF. The CDR3, as DNA: TGCGCCAGCAGCCCCCAGGGACAGCCCCAAGAGACCCAGTACTTC. The chain has TRBV5-1 and TRBJ2-5; TRBD1 matches at 7 bases. This CDR3 comprises 15 residues. The V segment lost 4 bases and the J segment 1 base; nucleotides outside the gene matches: 7. In germline, CDR1 is SGHRS, CDR2 YFSETQ.

This clone was seen only once. The CDR3: CASSQRDRPGIRTEAFF. CDR3 coding DNA: TGCGCCAGCAGCCAACGGGACAGGCCCGGGATACGGACTGAAGCTTTCTTT. The rearrangement joins TRBV4-1 to TRBJ1-1; 8 bases line up with TRBD1. The V segment lost 2 bases and the J segment 5 bases; nucleotides outside the gene matches: 13. The CDR3 runs to 17 residues. CDR1 and CDR2 (germline): MGHRA, YSYEKL.

The rearrangement joins TRBV7-9 to TRBJ2-1, with 11 bases aligning to TRBD2. The CDR3 covers 14 residues. From germline, CDR1 is SEHNR and CDR2 FQNEAQ (reference sequence). J gave up 7 bases and V 5 bases, and 4 bases lay outside the gene matches. Here the CDR3 reads CASSTSGGKNEQFF. The CDR3 DNA reads as TGTGCCAGCAGCACTAGCGGGGGCAAGAATGAGCAGTTCTTC. The full variable domain, with the rest looked up from reference TRBV7-9 and TRBJ2-1, is DTGVSQNPRHKITKRGQNVTFRCDPISEHNRLYWYRQTLGQGPEFLTYFQNEAQLEKSRLLSDRFSAERPKGSFSTLEIQRTEQGDSAMYLCASSTSGGKNEQFFGPGTRLTVL.

This clone was seen a handful of times. This sequence joins TRBV7-2 and TRBJ2-7; 9 bases agree with TRBD2. The CDR3 is made up of 15 amino acids. Germline assignment: CDR1 SGHTA and CDR2 FQGNSA. V lost 1 base to trimming and J lost 6 bases; unmatched junction nucleotides: 7. The CDR3 loop is CASSLDSSGSSEQYF. CDR3 DNA: TGTGCCAGCAGCTTAGATAGTAGCGGGAGTTCCGAGCAGTACTTC. Variable domain in full (rest from reference TRBV7-2 and TRBJ2-7): GAGVSQSPSNKVTEKGKDVELRCDPISGHTALYWYRQSLGQGLEFLIYFQGNSAPDKSGLPSDRFSAERTGGSVSTLTIQRTQQEDSAVYLCASSLDSSGSSEQYFGPGTRLTVT.

The V gene is TRBV5-1, the J gene TRBJ2-5, with unresolved D. CDR3 length: 16 residues. V lost 1 base, J lost 1 base, and 14 bases lay in between. Germline-derived CDR1 and CDR2 are SGHRS and YFSETQ. CDR3: CASSLTRAASQETQYF. In nucleotides, the CDR3 is TGCGCCAGCAGCTTGACTCGGGCAGCCTCCCAAGAGACCCAGTACTTC.

J is TRBJ2-5 and V is TRBV2, with TRBD2 matching 7 bases. J gave up 5 bases and V 8 bases, and 8 bases lay outside the gene matches. The CDR3 contains 13 residues. Germline lookup yields CDR1 SNHLY and CDR2 FYNNEI. As DNA, the CDR3 is TGTGCCAGCGCCGGACTAGAGGGGGAGACCCAGTACTTC. Protein: CASAGLEGETQYF.

The chain has TRBV19 and TRBJ1-1; 7 nucleotides align to TRBD1. The V gene's germline CDR1 is LNHDA and CDR2 SQIVND (reference sequence). Trimming cost V 4 bases and J 1 base; bases outside gene matches: 3. This CDR3 spans 14 amino acids. The CDR3 reads CASSRNRGNTEAFF. The CDR3 DNA reads as TGTGCCAGTAGTAGGAACAGGGGGAACACTGAAGCTTTCTTT.

J is TRBJ2-1 and V is TRBV4-3, with D tentatively TRBD2 (5 bases). Germline V CDR1 and CDR2: LGHNA, YSLEER. CDR3 length: 15 residues. V was clipped by 1 base and J by 0 bases, with 7 bases between them. This chain's CDR3 is CASSQGAGSYNEQFF. Written as DNA, the CDR3 is TGCGCCAGCAGCCAAGGGGCGGGCTCCTACAATGAGCAGTTCTTC.

This rearrangement joins TRBV2 to TRBJ1-2; D uncertain. CDR1 and CDR2 (germline): SNHLY, FYNNEI. The CDR3 extends over 12 amino acids. V was pared by 5 bases and J by 8 bases, with 12 bases between. The CDR3 loop is CASSRFVGGYTF. Written as DNA, the CDR3 is TGTGCCAGCAGTCGCTTCGTAGGGGGCTACACCTTC.

The chain employs TRBV30 and TRBJ1-2, with a weak D call TRBD1 (6 bases). The CDR3 is made up of 14 amino acids. Germline V gene sequence: CDR1 GTSNPN, CDR2 SVGIG (reference sequence). Trimming pared 1 base from V and 4 bases from J, leaving 13 bases between. CDR3 loop: CAWSGQAIIYGYTF. The CDR3 coding sequence is TGTGCCTGGAGTGGACAGGCTATTATCTATGGCTACACCTTC.

The chain joins TRBV5-6 to TRBJ2-7, with a weak D call TRBD1 (5 bases). CDR1 is SGHDT, CDR2 YYEEEE, per germline. This CDR3 comprises 13 residues. The V and J ends lost 4 bases and 1 base respectively, with 9 bases between them. The CDR3 DNA is TGTGCCAGCAGCCGGACATATTCCTACGAGCAGTACTTC. Protein: CASSRTYSYEQYF.

Notes on this clone: One end of the junction does not line up with germline, which may come from a read error. The chain uses TRBV2 and TRBJ2-5; D gene unclear. Germline V lookup: CDR1 SNHLY, CDR2 FYNNEI. This CDR3 spans 12 amino acids. This chain's CDR3 is CASCESWETQYF. CDR3 DNA sequence: TGTGCCAGCTGTGAGTCCTGGGAGACCCAGTACTTC.

The CDR3 DNA follows: TGCGCCAGCAGCTTTGGGGGGACTACCTACAATGAGCAGTTCTTC. The encoded protein is CASSFGGTTYNEQFF. The chain employs TRBV5-1 and TRBJ2-1, with 7 bases aligning to TRBD2. The CDR3 has 15 amino acids. Germline-derived CDR1 and CDR2 are SGHRS and YFSETQ. V shed 2 bases, J shed 2 bases, and the junction held 4 bases outside the gene matches. The full variable domain, its missing parts supplied by reference TRBV5-1 and TRBJ2-1, is KAGVTQTPRYLIKTRGQQVTLSCSPISGHRSVSWYQQTPGQGLQFLFEYFSETQRNKGNFPGRFSGRQFSNSRSEMNVSTLELGDSALYLCASSFGGTTYNEQFFGPGTRLTVL.

Turning to this clone: As the CDR3 is not closed by the conserved phenylalanine or tryptophan, this likely results from a read error. This chain connects TRBV6-4 to TRBJ1-2, with 7 bases identical to TRBD1. The CDR3 runs to 13 residues. Germline assignment: CDR1 MRHNA and CDR2 SNTAGT. Losses at the gene ends were 3 bases for V and 8 bases for J; bases not matched to a gene: 6. The CDR3 sequence: CASSERQGDGYTL. In DNA, the CDR3 is TGTGCCAGCAGTGAACGGCAGGGGGACGGCTACACCCTC.

This sequence joins TRBV2 and TRBJ1-1; D unclear. The V and J ends lost 4 bases and 5 bases respectively, with 11 bases between them. The length of the CDR3 is 13 residues. Germline CDR1 and CDR2: SNHLY and FYNNEI. The CDR3 region is CASSGVIGTEAFF. The CDR3 bases are TGTGCCAGCAGTGGGGTTATCGGGACTGAAGCTTTCTTT.

This clone was found once. The chain is built from TRBV10-3 and TRBJ1-2, with unresolved D. Trimming took 6 bases from V and 0 from J, leaving 14 bases between them. Germline CDR1 ENHRY, CDR2 SYGVKD. CDR3 length: 15 amino acids. The CDR3 here is CAIRMTTLSNYGYTF. The CDR3 DNA reads TGTGCCATCAGGATGACTACTCTTTCTAACTATGGCTACACCTTC.

The rearrangement uses TRBV5-4 and TRBJ2-6; possible D gene TRBD2, 5 bases. Germline values: CDR1 SGHNT, CDR2 YYREEE (reference sequence). The CDR3 spans 16 residues. Trimming stripped 3 bases from V and 1 base from J, with 11 bases between. Here the CDR3 reads CASSSMGGSGANVLTF. Written as DNA, the CDR3 is TGTGCCAGCAGCTCAATGGGCGGGTCTGGGGCCAACGTCCTGACTTTC.

This clone was counted a single time. This chain uses TRBV7-9 with TRBJ2-5; TRBD2 aligns across 9 bases. The CDR3 has 17 residues. J was trimmed by 4 bases and V by 2 bases; bases with no gene match: 11. Germline V gives CDR1 SEHNR, CDR2 FQNEAQ (reference sequence). This CDR3 is CASSLFGAGGLVETQYF. CDR3 nucleotides: TGTGCCAGCAGCTTATTCGGAGCGGGGGGCCTGGTAGAGACCCAGTACTTC.

This rearrangement joins TRBV12-5 to TRBJ1-1, with D uncertain. CDR3 length equals 14 residues. V was clipped by 6 bases and J by 0 bases, with 11 bases between them. CDR1 and CDR2 (germline): LGHNT, FRNRAP. In DNA, the CDR3 is TGTGCTAGTGGACTGGACCGGATGAACACTGAAGCTTTCTTT. Encoded protein: CASGLDRMNTEAFF.

The chain couples TRBV6-1 to TRBJ2-7; D is ambiguous. Germline V gene sequence: CDR1 MNHNS, CDR2 SASEGT. Between the trimmed V and J ends, which lost 1 base and 3 bases, there was a span of 7 bases. The CDR3 has 13 amino acids. Here the CDR3 DNA reads TGTGCCAGCAGTGAAGGCTGGATCTACGAGCAGTACGTC. Amino acids: CASSEGWIYEQYV.

The chain couples TRBV7-9 to TRBJ1-6; TRBD1 might be the D (5 bases). This CDR3 has 13 amino acids. Between the trimmed V and J ends, which lost 1 base and 9 bases, there was a span of 7 bases. CDR1 is SEHNR, CDR2 FQNEAQ, per germline (reference sequence). The CDR3 here is CASSLEGISPLHF. The CDR3 DNA sequence: TGTGCCAGCAGCTTAGAGGGGATTTCACCCCTCCACTTT.

The gene calls are TRBV6-1 and TRBJ2-3, with TRBD2 matching 9 bases. This CDR3 has 18 residues. Germline CDR1 is MNHNS and CDR2 is SASEGT. The ends lost 4 bases at V and 3 bases at J; junction bases unmatched: 14. The CDR3 loop is CASSARALAGVGTDTQYF. The CDR3 nucleotides read TGTGCCAGCAGTGCCCGAGCCTTAGCGGGAGTGGGGACAGATACGCAGTATTTT.

The chain recombines TRBV19 with TRBJ2-5; D unclear. The CDR3 length is 15 residues. Deletions cut 5 bases from V and 5 bases from J, with 18 bases between. The V gene's germline CDR1 is LNHDA and CDR2 SQIVND (reference sequence). The DNA of the CDR3 is TGTGCCAGTAGTCCTCCCGGGTCAGGTAGGGAGACCCAGTACTTC. Its translation: CASSPPGSGRETQYF.

This clone occurred once. The genes are TRBV7-3 and TRBJ2-7; the match to TRBD2 covers 8 bases. The CDR3 consists of 15 residues. Germline lookup yields CDR1 SGHTA and CDR2 FQGTGA. Trimming removed 4 bases from V and 3 bases from J; junction bases left unmatched: 8. CDR3 DNA sequence: TGTGCCAGCAGCTCGGGACCGGGAGGGTACTACGAGCAGTACTTC. The encoded protein is CASSSGPGGYYEQYF. Supplemented by reference TRBV7-3 and TRBJ2-7, the full variable domain reads GAGVSQTPSNKVTEKGKYVELRCDPISGHTALYWYRQSLGQGPEFLIYFQGTGAADDSGLPNDRFFAVRPEGSVSTLKIQRTERGDSAVYLCASSSGPGGYYEQYFGPGTRLTVT.

The chain carries TRBV6-5 and TRBJ2-5; D is uncertain. Germline CDR1 is MNHEY and CDR2 is SVGAGI. Trimming took off 7 bases at V and 3 bases at J, with 9 bases between the two ends. CDR3 size: 12 residues. CDR3 sequence reads: CASKRTEETQYF. Here the CDR3 DNA reads TGTGCCAGCAAGAGAACGGAAGAGACCCAGTACTTC.